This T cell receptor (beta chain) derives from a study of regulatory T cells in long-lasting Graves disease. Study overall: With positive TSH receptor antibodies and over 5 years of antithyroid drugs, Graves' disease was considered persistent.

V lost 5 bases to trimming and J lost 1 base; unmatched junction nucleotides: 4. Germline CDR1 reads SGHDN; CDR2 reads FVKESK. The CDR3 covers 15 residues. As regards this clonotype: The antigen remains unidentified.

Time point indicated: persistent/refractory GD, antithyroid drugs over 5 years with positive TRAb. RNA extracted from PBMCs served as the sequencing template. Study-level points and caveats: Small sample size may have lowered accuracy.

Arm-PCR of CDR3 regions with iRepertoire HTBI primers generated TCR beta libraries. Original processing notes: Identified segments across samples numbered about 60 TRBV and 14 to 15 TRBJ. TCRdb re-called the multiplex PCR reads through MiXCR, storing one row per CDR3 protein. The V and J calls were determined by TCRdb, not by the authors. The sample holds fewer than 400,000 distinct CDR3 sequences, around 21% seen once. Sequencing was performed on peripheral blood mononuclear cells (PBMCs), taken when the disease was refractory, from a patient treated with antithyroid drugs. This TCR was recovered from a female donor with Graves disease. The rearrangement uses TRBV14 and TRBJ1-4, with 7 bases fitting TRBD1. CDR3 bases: TGTGCCAGCAGCAGAAGGACAGGAACTAATGAAAAACTGTTTTTT. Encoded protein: CASSRRTGTNEKLFF.